The next 31 T cell receptor beta chains were all read from a single sample in a study of identical twins. One entry per CDR3 protein, called by TCRdb with MiXCR from the 5' RACE reads. The sample consists of about 220,000 distinct CDR3 sequences, under 10% of them appearing once. The same data also went into a second study, on yellow fever vaccine responses in identical twins.

Sample: memory (CD45RO+) T cells sorted from blood. The origin of the receptors is a woman in her late teens or twenties in good health.

This chain uses TRBV14 with TRBJ2-7, with no clear D. CDR1 is SGHDN, CDR2 FVKESK, per germline. The V end lost 4 bases, the J end lost 2 bases, and 9 bases lay between the germline ends. CDR3 length: 13 amino acids. The CDR3 spells CASSRKGTYEQYF. The CDR3 DNA reads as TGTGCCAGCAGCCGAAAGGGAACCTACGAGCAGTACTTC.

This clonotype was observed many times. In nucleotides, the CDR3 is TGCAGCGTTGGAGACAATGGCTACACCTTC. Encoded protein: CSVGDNGYTF. The rearrangement uses TRBV29-1 and TRBJ1-2; no firm D call. Trimming took 4 bases from V and 6 from J, leaving 6 bases between them. Germline loops: CDR1 SQVTM, CDR2 ANQGSEA. This CDR3 has 10 amino acids.

This clonotype was seen more than once but under ten times. The rearrangement links TRBV28 to TRBJ2-4; a weak D match, TRBD2 (6 bases). V lost 2 bases, J lost 2 bases, and 13 bases lay in between. Germline-derived CDR1 and CDR2 are MDHEN and SYDVKM. This CDR3 is built from 16 residues. This chain's CDR3 is CASSLGGAGPKNIQYF. CDR3 nucleotide sequence: TGTGCCAGCAGTTTAGGCGGGGCGGGGCCCAAAAACATTCAGTACTTC.

The rearrangement joins TRBV19 to TRBJ2-1; D is tentatively TRBD1 or TRBD2 (6 bases each). Germline V lookup: CDR1 LNHDA, CDR2 SQIVND (reference sequence). This CDR3 is 16 amino acids long. V was pared by 5 bases and J by 2 bases, with 16 bases between. CDR3 sequence: CASSATGAEAYNEQFF. In DNA form, the CDR3 reads TGTGCCAGTAGTGCTACGGGGGCAGAAGCCTACAATGAGCAGTTCTTC.

This clonotype was counted many times. The rearrangement joins TRBV28 to TRBJ2-7; D not resolved. The CDR3 is 13 amino acids. The germline gives CDR1 MDHEN, CDR2 SYDVKM. With 5 bases removed from V and 3 bases from J, the gap between germline ends came to 11 bases. Here the CDR3 reads CASSPATNYEQYF. The CDR3 nucleotides read TGTGCCAGCAGTCCCGCGACCAACTACGAGCAGTACTTC.

This clonotype was recorded many times. The chain links TRBV5-6 to TRBJ2-7; perhaps TRBD2 as D (6 bases). This CDR3 comprises 17 residues. Germline CDR1 SGHDT, CDR2 YYEEEE. V lost 3 bases and J lost 0, with 19 bases in between. The CDR3 DNA follows: TGTGCCAGCAGCTCCTCGTACAGGCTAGCGAGCTCCTACGAGCAGTACTTC. Encoded protein: CASSSSYRLASSYEQYF.

This chain connects TRBV7-2 to TRBJ1-5; 9 bases fit TRBD1. The germline V gene has CDR1 SGHTA and CDR2 FQGNSA. The CDR3 length is 16 residues. V lost 2 bases and J lost 5; bases outside the gene matches: 7. CDR3: CASSLYVGQGYQPQHF. CDR3 nucleotide sequence: TGTGCCAGCAGCTTATATGTGGGACAGGGATATCAGCCCCAGCATTTT.

The chain employs TRBV12-2 and TRBJ2-1; the table's D call, TRBD1, has no DNA check behind it. TRBV12-2 is labeled a pseudogene. This CDR3 comprises 16 residues. The DNA of the CDR3 is TGTGCAAGTGGCTTTATTCGCGGGTCCCTTTGGGATGAGCAGTTCTTC. Translated: CASGFIRGSLWDEQFF.

V is TRBV9 and J is TRBJ2-2, with 9 bases identical to TRBD1. V was pared by 0 bases and J by 7 bases, with 7 bases of the junction left unmatched. CDR1 and CDR2 (germline): SGDLS, YYNGEE. The CDR3 contains 16 residues. DNA for the CDR3: TGTGCCAGCAGCGTAGAGGGGACAGGGTATGGCGGGGAGCTGTTTTTT. Its translation: CASSVEGTGYGGELFF.

This chain uses TRBV29-1 with TRBJ2-1, with 7 positions matching TRBD1. Germline-derived CDR1 and CDR2 are SQVTM and ANQGSEA. The V and J ends lost 2 bases and 7 bases, in that order; junction bases with no gene match: 5. The CDR3 consists of 13 residues. The CDR3 DNA reads as TGCAGCGTTGAATCTCCAGGGGGAAATGAGCAGTTCTTC. Amino acid sequence: CSVESPGGNEQFF.

This clonotype was counted ten times or more. The rearrangement uses TRBV12-3 or TRBV12-4 and TRBJ1-5; TRBD1 matches at 7 bases. CDR3 length equals 15 residues. The V and J ends lost 1 base and 3 bases, in that order; junction bases with no gene match: 3. The CDR3 DNA is TGTGCCAGCAGTTTAGGGACAGGATTCAATCAGCCCCAGCATTTT. As protein: CASSLGTGFNQPQHF.

This clonotype has more than one count but fewer than ten. The J gene is TRBJ2-1, the V gene TRBV28; D may be TRBD1 (5 bases). CDR3 size: 17 residues. Deletions cut 5 bases from V and 6 bases from J, with 23 bases between. Per the germline V gene, CDR1 is MDHEN and CDR2 is SYDVKM. CDR3 in DNA: TGTGCCAGCAGTCCCCTAAGGACAAGGCCATCCGGCAATGAGCAGTTCTTC. Protein sequence: CASSPLRTRPSGNEQFF.

The gene calls are TRBV28 and TRBJ1-6, with D uncertain. This CDR3 has 14 amino acids. The germline V gene encodes CDR1 MDHEN and CDR2 SYDVKM. Deletions cut 5 bases from V and 0 bases from J, with 5 bases between. In nucleotides, the CDR3 is TGTGCCAGCAGTCAGAGCTCCTATAATTCACCCCTCCACTTT. Protein product: CASSQSSYNSPLHF.

This clonotype was counted a few times. V usage is TRBV20-1 and J usage is TRBJ2-2; D is unclear. The CDR3 runs 15 residues. Trimming took off 5 bases at V and 5 bases at J, with 18 bases between the two ends. The germline V gene encodes CDR1 DFQATT and CDR2 SNEGSKA (reference sequence). This CDR3 reads CSAYLREALTGELFF. The CDR3 DNA is TGCAGTGCTTACCTACGAGAGGCATTGACCGGGGAGCTGTTTTTT.

This chain links TRBV6-2 or TRBV6-3 with TRBJ2-1; 10 nucleotides match TRBD2. The trim removed 5 bases at V and 6 bases at J, leaving 4 bases unmatched. The CDR3 is made up of 14 amino acids. Germline CDR1 and CDR2: MNHEY and SVGEGT. The CDR3 spells CASSQGTSANEQFF. In DNA, the CDR3 is TGTGCCAGCAGTCAAGGGACTAGCGCCAATGAGCAGTTCTTC.

In its sample, this clonotype was seen a few times. The CDR3 is CASSLGASSGGGGETQYF. The CDR3 bases are TGTGCCAGCAGCTTAGGGGCTAGCTCCGGAGGGGGGGGAGAGACCCAGTACTTC. V usage is TRBV7-2 and J usage is TRBJ2-5; tentatively, D is TRBD2 (7 bases). Germline V CDR1 and CDR2: SGHTA, FQGNSA. The CDR3 is made up of 18 amino acids. Between the trimmed V and J ends, which lost 1 base and 4 bases, there was a span of 22 bases.

This clonotype was detected many times. The J gene is TRBJ2-3, the V gene TRBV7-9, with D possibly TRBD2 on 7 matching bases. CDR3 size: 16 residues. The germline V and J ends were trimmed by 3 bases and 3 bases, with 16 bases remaining between them. Germline loops: CDR1 SEHNR, CDR2 FQNEAQ (reference sequence). The DNA of the CDR3 is TGTGCCAGCAGCTTCCGAGTTGGGGGGGCTACAGATACGCAGTATTTT. This encodes CASSFRVGGATDTQYF.

This chain joins TRBV5-1 and TRBJ2-1; TRBD2 agrees at 13 bases. Germline V lookup: CDR1 SGHRS, CDR2 YFSETQ. The V and J ends lost 4 bases and 5 bases, in that order; junction bases with no gene match: 6. The CDR3 runs to 16 residues. CDR3 nucleotide sequence: TGCGCCAGCAGCACAGGGACTAGCGGGGTCCACAATGAGCAGTTCTTC. This encodes CASSTGTSGVHNEQFF. The full variable domain, completed using reference TRBV5-1 and TRBJ2-1, is KAGVTQTPRYLIKTRGQQVTLSCSPISGHRSVSWYQQTPGQGLQFLFEYFSETQRNKGNFPGRFSGRQFSNSRSEMNVSTLELGDSALYLCASSTGTSGVHNEQFFGPGTRLTVL.

The chain carries TRBV7-6 and TRBJ2-3; 7 bases agree with TRBD2. CDR1 and CDR2 from the germline V gene are SGHVS and FNYEAQ. Trimming removed 5 bases from V and 0 bases from J; junction bases left unmatched: 8. The CDR3 totals 16 residues. The CDR3 nucleotides are TGTGCCAGCAGCCGCAGCGGGACCACTAGCACAGATACGCAGTATTTT. The encoded protein is CASSRSGTTSTDTQYF.

This clonotype was found a few times. The chain recombines TRBV20-1 with TRBJ2-1; the match to TRBD2 covers 9 bases. V dropped 5 bases and J dropped 5; count of bases not matched to a gene: 19. The CDR3 contains 18 residues. Germline CDR1 DFQATT, CDR2 SNEGSKA (reference sequence). CDR3 DNA sequence: TGCAGTGCTCCCCTCCTGGAGACGGCGGGAGGGCCGAACAATGAGCAGTTCTTC. Its protein is CSAPLLETAGGPNNEQFF.

In its sample, this clonotype was seen many times. The genes are TRBV5-1 and TRBJ2-2; 12 nucleotides line up with TRBD2. The CDR3 spans 17 residues. Germline assignment: CDR1 SGHRS and CDR2 YFSETQ. The trim removed 5 bases at V and 1 base at J, leaving 6 bases unmatched. CDR3 sequence reads: CASRTSGGWQNTGELFF. The CDR3 coding sequence is TGCGCCAGCAGGACTAGCGGGGGTTGGCAGAACACCGGGGAGCTGTTTTTT.

In this sample, this clonotype turned up a few times. The chain uses TRBV11-2 and TRBJ2-5; TRBD2 matches at 7 bases. This CDR3 contains 17 residues. Losses at the gene ends were 2 bases for V and 2 bases for J; bases not matched to a gene: 11. From germline, CDR1 is SGHAT and CDR2 FQNNGV. CDR3 residues: CASSLPLGGGPQETQYF. Here the CDR3 DNA reads TGTGCCAGCAGCTTACCCCTCGGCGGGGGACCTCAAGAGACCCAGTACTTC.

This clonotype was observed many times. This chain connects TRBV20-1 to TRBJ2-7; D perhaps matches TRBD1 (6 bases). CDR3 size: 11 residues. Germline V gene data show CDR1 as DFQATT and CDR2 as SNEGSKA (reference sequence). Trimming shortened V by 5 bases and J by 4 bases, and 9 bases separated the two germline ends. This chain's CDR3 is CSARGQYEQYF. The CDR3 coding sequence is TGCAGTGCTCGTGGACAGTACGAGCAGTACTTC.

At least ten counts were recorded for this clonotype. In DNA, the CDR3 is TGTGCCATTACGACAGGGGGCGAGAGCGGGGAGCTGTTTTTT. Translating gives CAITTGGESGELFF. The J gene is TRBJ2-2, the V gene TRBV6-2 or TRBV6-3, with TRBD1 matching over 10 bases. CDR1 is MNHEY, CDR2 SVGEGT, per germline. V dropped 10 bases and J dropped 7; count of bases not matched to a gene: 9. The length of the CDR3 is 14 residues.

The sample holds many counts of this clonotype. The V gene is TRBV5-1, the J gene TRBJ2-2; the match to TRBD2 covers 13 bases. Germline CDR1 is SGHRS and CDR2 is YFSETQ. The CDR3 has 19 residues. The junction had 10 bases not matched to a gene; V was cut back by 4 bases and J by 1 base. The CDR3: CASSTGLAGAPGNTGELFF. The CDR3 DNA reads as TGCGCCAGCAGCACCGGACTAGCGGGGGCTCCCGGGAACACCGGGGAGCTGTTTTTT. Supplemented by reference TRBV5-1 and TRBJ2-2, the full variable domain reads KAGVTQTPRYLIKTRGQQVTLSCSPISGHRSVSWYQQTPGQGLQFLFEYFSETQRNKGNFPGRFSGRQFSNSRSEMNVSTLELGDSALYLCASSTGLAGAPGNTGELFFGEGSRLTVL.

This rearrangement joins TRBV5-4 to TRBJ2-7; 7 bases align to TRBD1. The CDR3 is 14 amino acids. Germline lookup yields CDR1 SGHNT and CDR2 YYREEE (reference sequence). The ends lost 3 bases at V and 0 bases at J; junction bases unmatched: 3. CDR3 loop: CASSSGTASYEQYF. In DNA form, the CDR3 reads TGTGCCAGCAGCTCCGGGACAGCCTCCTACGAGCAGTACTTC.

This clonotype was seen ten or more times. The rearrangement links TRBV10-2 to TRBJ2-2; possible D gene TRBD2, 6 bases. In germline, CDR1 is WSHSY, CDR2 SAAADI. The CDR3 is 15 residues long. Trimming pared 4 bases from V and 4 bases from J, leaving 13 bases between. CDR3 sequence (DNA): TGCGCCAGCAGTGTACACGGGAGTAGCACCGGGGAGCTGTTTTTT. Residues: CASSVHGSSTGELFF.

The sample holds a few counts of this clonotype. This chain links TRBV11-2 with TRBJ1-4, with D perhaps TRBD1 (5 bases). The V end was cut by 5 bases, the J end by 8 bases, with 15 bases between. The length of the CDR3 is 14 residues. Germline V gives CDR1 SGHAT, CDR2 FQNNGV. The CDR3 region has the DNA TGTGCCAGCAGCCGGGGGTCTGGCATGGAAAAACTGTTTTTT. It translates to CASSRGSGMEKLFF. Combining the CDR3 with reference TRBV11-2 and TRBJ1-4 gives the whole variable domain EAGVAQSPRYKIIEKRQSVAFWCNPISGHATLYWYQQILGQGPKLLIQFQNNGVVDDSQLPKDRFSAERLKGVDSTLKIQPAKLEDSAVYLCASSRGSGMEKLFFGSGTQLSVL.

This clonotype was observed a few times. The chain employs TRBV6-1 and TRBJ2-7; D is uncertain. The CDR3 runs 15 residues. V lost 6 bases to trimming and J lost 0 bases, with 15 bases between them. Germline CDR1 MNHNS, CDR2 SASEGT. The CDR3 here is CASRRTDGVSYEQYF. In DNA, the CDR3 is TGTGCCAGCAGACGTACAGATGGGGTCTCCTACGAGCAGTACTTC.

This clonotype occurred a few times. V and J are TRBV4-2 and TRBJ2-1; the match to TRBD1 covers 9 bases. The CDR3 length is 18 residues. Losses at the gene ends were 0 bases for V and 0 bases for J; bases not matched to a gene: 6. Germline lookup yields CDR1 LGHNA and CDR2 YNFKEQ. For the CDR3, the DNA is TGTGCCAGCAGCCAAGAAGGTCTGGGACAGGGCTCCTACAATGAGCAGTTCTTC. Amino acids: CASSQEGLGQGSYNEQFF.

The chain couples TRBV12-5 to TRBJ1-1; no firm D call. The germline V gene has CDR1 LGHNT and CDR2 FRNRAP. V shed 6 bases and J shed 4 bases, with 6 bases lying between them. The CDR3 contains 11 residues. This chain's CDR3 is CASGRATEAFF. As DNA, the CDR3 is TGTGCTAGTGGAAGGGCCACTGAAGCTTTCTTT.